These 17 T cell receptor beta chains originate from one sample sequenced in a study of shared clonotypes between healthy human individuals. Clones were read by immunoSEQ multiplex PCR, and TCRdb kept only the in-frame ones, dropping some. The table shows around 530,000 clones, with around 80% occurring only once. The specimen was PBMCs. All receptors come from a woman aged 40 to 50 in good health. Some clones in this sample may be carry-over from other donors' samples.

The chain carries TRBV28 and TRBJ2-2; the match to TRBD1 covers 7 bases. Germline CDR1 is MDHEN and CDR2 is SYDVKM. Unmatched junction bases numbered 10, after V lost 4 bases and J lost 2 bases. This CDR3 comprises 17 residues. The CDR3 coding sequence is TGTGCCAGCAGTTATCACCCGGGACAGAAAAACACCGGGGAGCTGTTTTTT. Its translation: CASSYHPGQKNTGELFF.

The chain couples TRBV9 to TRBJ2-1; the match to TRBD2 covers 7 bases. The V gene end was trimmed by 3 bases and the J gene end by 0 bases; junction bases not matched to a gene: 6. In germline, CDR1 is SGDLS, CDR2 YYNGEE. This CDR3 has 16 amino acids. The CDR3 DNA follows: TGTGCCAGCAGCGAGGCGGGAGTCAACTCCTACAATGAGCAGTTCTTC. Translating gives CASSEAGVNSYNEQFF. Full variable domain (missing parts from reference TRBV9 and TRBJ2-1): DSGVTQTPKHLITATGQRVTLRCSPRSGDLSVYWYQQSLDQGLQFLIQYYNGEERAKGNILERFSAQQFPDLHSELNLSSLELGDSALYFCASSEAGVNSYNEQFFGPGTRLTVL.

The chain is built from TRBV5-1 and TRBJ2-7; D ambiguous. Trimming stripped 0 bases from V and 0 bases from J, with 7 bases between. This CDR3 region has 14 residues. The germline gives CDR1 SGHRS, CDR2 YFSETQ. The CDR3 loop is CASSLAESSYEQYF. The DNA of the CDR3 is TGCGCCAGCAGCTTGGCCGAGAGCTCCTACGAGCAGTACTTC.

The chain couples TRBV10-1 to TRBJ2-1, with D unclear. Germline V gene sequence: CDR1 WNHNN, CDR2 SYGVQD (reference sequence). The CDR3 is 13 residues long. The ends were cut back, 2 bases at V and 4 bases at J, with 6 bases in the middle. The CDR3 nucleotides are TGCGCCAGCAGTGAGGTCAGATACAATGAGCAGTTCTTC. It encodes CASSEVRYNEQFF.

CDR3 sequence (DNA): TGTGCCAGCAGCACCTTAGGACAGGGGGCATACGAGCAGTACTTC. Protein product: CASSTLGQGAYEQYF. The J gene is TRBJ2-7, the V gene TRBV7-8, with 11 bases matching TRBD1. The CDR3 runs 15 residues. V was pared by 5 bases and J by 4 bases, with 7 bases of the junction left unmatched. Germline V gene sequence: CDR1 SGHVS, CDR2 FQNEAQ.

This chain joins TRBV7-2 and TRBJ1-3, with D hard to call. The CDR3 is 18 amino acids. V was trimmed by 0 bases and J by 4 bases, leaving 19 bases between them. Germline assignment: CDR1 SGHTA and CDR2 FQGNSA. CDR3 loop: CASSLALVGILPGNTIYF. CDR3 in DNA: TGTGCCAGCAGCTTAGCGCTCGTGGGTATCCTACCAGGAAACACCATATATTTT.

Concerning this clone: Germline and junction disagree at one end, which may indicate a read error. The chain uses TRBV5-1 and TRBJ1-2; D is ambiguous. Germline-derived CDR1 and CDR2 are SGHRS and YFSETQ. The CDR3 has 18 residues. The CDR3 region has the DNA TGCGCCAGCAGCTTGCCCCTAAGGTCCGGGTCCCAAAACTGTGGCTACACCTTC. This translates into CASSLPLRSGSQNCGYTF.

The chain couples TRBV28 to TRBJ2-7; 11 positions match TRBD2. The germline V gene has CDR1 MDHEN and CDR2 SYDVKM. The CDR3 runs to 18 residues. The junction had 17 bases not matched to a gene; V was cut back by 7 bases and J by 3 bases. As DNA, the CDR3 is TGTGCCAGCATAGGGACTAGCGGTCTAATAAGTATACGCTACGAGCAGTACTTC. It is translated as CASIGTSGLISIRYEQYF.

The chain is built from TRBV11-1 and TRBJ2-7; unclear D gene. V was cut by 1 base and J by 4 bases, with 5 bases left in between. There are 12 residues in the CDR3. The germline V gene encodes CDR1 SGHAT and CDR2 FQDESV (reference sequence). The CDR3 DNA reads as TGTGCCAGCAGCTTAGGAAGATACGAGCAGTACTTC. Its translation is CASSLGRYEQYF.

The rearrangement uses TRBV9 and TRBJ2-1, with no clear D. The length of the CDR3 is 15 residues. Germline V CDR1 and CDR2: SGDLS, YYNGEE. Trimming removed 1 base at V and 6 bases at J, with 14 bases between. CDR3 residues: CASSVSPPSGNEQFF. The CDR3 DNA sequence: TGTGCCAGCAGCGTATCCCCGCCGAGTGGCAATGAGCAGTTCTTC.

This clone was seen a few times. CDR3 protein: CASSYVGRNTEAFF. The CDR3 DNA reads TGTGCCAGCAGCTATGTCGGGAGGAACACTGAAGCTTTCTTT. The V gene is TRBV28, the J gene TRBJ1-1; D remains unclear. Germline lookup yields CDR1 MDHEN and CDR2 SYDVKM. This CDR3 is built from 14 residues. Trimming took 6 bases from V and 1 from J, leaving 12 bases between them.

The chain recombines TRBV30 with TRBJ2-7; 12 bases match TRBD2. The CDR3 is 14 residues long. Trimming removed 5 bases from V and 3 bases from J; junction bases left unmatched: 5. CDR1 and CDR2 (germline): GTSNPN, SVGIG (reference sequence). The CDR3 DNA is TGTGCCTGGTCTGGACTAGCGGGATACTACGAGCAGTACTTC. It codes for CAWSGLAGYYEQYF.

The chain couples TRBV27 to TRBJ2-1; D gene ambiguous. CDR3 length: 15 amino acids. V lost 6 bases and J lost 8, with 20 bases in between. CDR1 and CDR2 from the germline V gene are MNHEY and SMNVEV (reference sequence). The CDR3 loop is CASSLVSPNFDEQFF. CDR3 nucleotides: TGTGCCAGCAGCCTAGTATCTCCCAACTTCGATGAGCAGTTCTTC.

The rearrangement joins TRBV30 to TRBJ1-5; perhaps TRBD1 as D (6 bases). Trimming removed 0 bases at V and 0 bases at J, with 9 bases between. Germline CDR1 GTSNPN, CDR2 SVGIG (reference sequence). This CDR3 is 15 amino acids long. The CDR3 is CAWSVGQYSNQPQHF. The CDR3 DNA reads TGTGCCTGGAGTGTAGGACAGTATAGCAATCAGCCCCAGCATTTT.

This chain links TRBV2 with TRBJ2-5; 8 nucleotides agree with TRBD2. J was trimmed by 2 bases and V by 6 bases; bases with no gene match: 5. This CDR3 spans 14 amino acids. CDR1 and CDR2 from the germline V gene are SNHLY and FYNNEI. The DNA for the CDR3 is TGTGCCAGCAGCGCAACTAGCGGTCAAGAGACCCAGTACTTC. Protein: CASSATSGQETQYF.

The rearrangement links TRBV27 to TRBJ2-5; 8 bases agree with TRBD1. Germline CDR1 and CDR2: MNHEY and SMNVEV (reference sequence). V lost 4 bases, J lost 5 bases, and 6 bases stayed unmatched. This CDR3 has 14 amino acids. CDR3 loop: CASSSQGVGETQYF. DNA for the CDR3: TGTGCCAGCAGTTCACAGGGGGTCGGGGAGACCCAGTACTTC.

V gene TRBV18 combines with J gene TRBJ1-5; TRBD1 is a possible D gene (5 bases). The CDR3 consists of 15 residues. Germline CDR1 and CDR2: KGHSH and LQKENI. V was clipped by 0 bases and J by 6 bases, with 12 bases between them. CDR3 sequence (DNA): TGTGCCAGCTCACCACCTCCAGGGCAGGCTCAGCCCCAGCATTTT. This sequence encodes CASSPPPGQAQPQHF.